This T cell receptor (beta chain) was documented in a study of shared clonotypes between healthy human individuals. On the study more broadly: Three plates were used per donor for CD4 naive, three for CD4 memory, two for CD8 naive and one for CD8 memory.

Sequencing used immunoSEQ multiplex PCR; TCRdb keeps in-frame clones, though not all of them. The data contain 650,000 to 750,000 clones, approximately 75% of them singletons. Notes on the study in general: Blood was the sole source, and tissue repertoires probably differ. Estimated richness was generally greater in naive than memory subsets.

Only a few counts were recorded for this clone. The antigen is unknown. J was trimmed by 8 bases and V by 6 bases; bases with no gene match: 12. Germline CDR1 is SGHAT and CDR2 is FQNNGV. The CDR3 covers 14 residues. The donor cohort consisted entirely of Caucasian adults residing in Nashville, Tennessee. The chain uses TRBV11-2 and TRBJ1-2, with 7 bases matching TRBD1. The sequence was obtained from a woman aged 25 to 39 in good health. Sequencing input: memory CD4+ T cells sorted from blood. As to subset: CD45RA-negative fraction. CDR3 loop: CASRPGQRLFGYTF. For the CDR3, the DNA is TGTGCCAGCAGACCGGGACAGCGCTTATTCGGCTACACCTTC.